A selection of T cell receptor beta chains follows, all from one sample in a study of control samples from healthy donors and cancer patients. Clones were sequenced by immunoSEQ multiplex PCR, and TCRdb holds only the in-frame ones, with some missing. Of about 44,000 clones in the sample, around 87% were seen once. The sample taken for sequencing was PBMCs. The origin of the receptors is a woman aged 55-75 years with lung cancer. The CDR3 runs from the conserved cysteine through the conserved F or W. The order of the fields is J gene, D gene, clone size, V gene, CDR3 DNA, CDR3 protein. A D gene is named only where the DNA matches it firmly. Clone size is not always given. Where it is, it says once, few, many or a class for expanded clones.

>TRBJ2-7|NA|NA|TRBV6-5
TGTGCCAGCGCGGGCCCGGACGGCGAGCAGTACTTC
CASAGPDGEQYF
>TRBJ1-5|NA|NA|TRBV3-1/TRBV3-2
TGTGCCAGCAGCCAAGGGAGGGAAACACCCCAGCATTTT
CASSQGRETPQHF
>TRBJ2-1|TRBD2|NA|TRBV3-1/TRBV3-2
TGTGCCAGCAGCTACTGGCGGGAGAGCGACAATGAGCAGTTCTTC
CASSYWRESDNEQFF
>TRBJ2-1|NA|NA|TRBV6-5
TGTGCCAGCAAAACTATCCGGGCCCTAGGGAATGAGCAGTTCTTC
CASKTIRALGNEQFF
>TRBJ1-2|NA|few|TRBV6-1
TGTGCCAGCAGTGAAAGTTTAACGGCCCAAGGGATGGGCTATGGCTACACCTTC
CASSESLTAQGMGYGYTF
>TRBJ1-2|NA|NA|TRBV3-1/TRBV3-2
TGTGCCAGCAGCCAAGATACCGTCAGCGGCTACACCTTC
CASSQDTVSGYTF
>TRBJ1-2|TRBD1|NA|TRBV11-2
TGTGCCAGCAGCTTAGAAGCAGGGGGCCACTATGGCTACACCTTC
CASSLEAGGHYGYTF
>TRBJ1-1|TRBD1|NA|TRBV18
TGTGCCAGCTCACCGGGAAGGACAGGGGCGAACACTGAAGCTTTCTTT
CASSPGRTGANTEAFF
>TRBJ2-7|NA|NA|TRBV28
TGTGCCAGCTTTGGACAGACCTACGAGCAGTACTTC
CASFGQTYEQYF
>TRBJ1-3|NA|NA|TRBV5-1
TGCGCCAGCAGCTTGTCGGTGACCTCTGGAAACACCATATATTTT
CASSLSVTSGNTIYF